The clone carrying this T cell receptor (beta chain) was seen a single time. Per the germline V gene, CDR1 is ENHRY and CDR2 is SYGVKD. The CDR3 consists of 16 residues. J lost 7 bases, V lost 2 bases, and 6 bases had no gene match. Libraries were prepared by immunoSEQ multiplex PCR; TCRdb keeps only in-frame clonotypes and omits some of them. The data hold fewer than 80,000 clones, with 85% to 90% observed a single time. This sample was included in a study of blood T cell repertoires in COVID-19. Turning to the study itself: Acute-phase and convalescent COVID-19 samples originated in the United States, Italy and Spain. Nucleic acid was either cDNA or gDNA, and it came from T cells, B-cell-depleted T cells, or PBMCs.

The sample consisted of peripheral blood. The TCR originated in a man aged 45-60 years with acute or convalescent COVID-19. The chain links TRBV10-3 to TRBJ2-1; 12 bases are a match to TRBD2. The CDR3 DNA reads as TGTGCCATCAGTGAGGAGCCTAGCGGGAGGGGAAATGAGCAGTTCTTC. Encoded protein: CAISEEPSGRGNEQFF.